This T cell receptor beta chain was sequenced during a study of T-cell memory formation after mild COVID-19. General study findings and limits: While clones contracting from day 15 to 85 were balanced between CD4 and CD8, later expanders leaned CD4+.

Via MiXCR, TCRdb re-called the 5' RACE reads, giving one row per CDR3 protein. In the table there are about 290,000 distinct CDR3 sequences, roughly 15% of which are singletons. Germline trimming cut 2 bases from V and 6 bases from J; bases unmatched to any gene: 3. The germline CDR1 and CDR2 sequences are MNHEY and SVGEGT. CDR3 length equals 13 residues. This clonotype came up a few times. Antigen unknown. The genes are TRBV6-2 or TRBV6-3 and TRBJ1-2, with 7 positions matching TRBD1. The source material was PBMCs or a T cell subset sorted from them (not recorded which). The clonotype comes from a young man who had mild COVID-19 (a few samples of this study predate the infection). Cell type and time point are not known. This chain's CDR3 is CASSYGGGDGYTF. DNA of the CDR3: TGTGCCAGCAGTTACGGAGGGGGCGATGGCTACACCTTC.